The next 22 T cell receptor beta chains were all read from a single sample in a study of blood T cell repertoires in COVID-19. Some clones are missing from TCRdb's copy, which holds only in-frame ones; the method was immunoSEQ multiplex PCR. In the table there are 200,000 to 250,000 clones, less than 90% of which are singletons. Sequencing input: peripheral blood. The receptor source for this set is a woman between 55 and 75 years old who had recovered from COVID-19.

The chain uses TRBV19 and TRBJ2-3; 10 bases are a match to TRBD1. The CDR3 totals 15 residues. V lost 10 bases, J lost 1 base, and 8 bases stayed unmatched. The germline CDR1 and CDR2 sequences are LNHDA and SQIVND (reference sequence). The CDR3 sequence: CATKRTGGGTDTQYF. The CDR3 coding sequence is TGTGCCACCAAGAGGACAGGGGGGGGCACAGATACGCAGTATTTT.

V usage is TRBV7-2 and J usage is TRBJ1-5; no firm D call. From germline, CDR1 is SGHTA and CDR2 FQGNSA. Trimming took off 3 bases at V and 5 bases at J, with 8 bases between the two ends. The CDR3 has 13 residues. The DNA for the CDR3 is TGTGCCAGCAGCTTCGGCGGTGATCAGCCCCAGCATTTT. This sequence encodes CASSFGGDQPQHF.

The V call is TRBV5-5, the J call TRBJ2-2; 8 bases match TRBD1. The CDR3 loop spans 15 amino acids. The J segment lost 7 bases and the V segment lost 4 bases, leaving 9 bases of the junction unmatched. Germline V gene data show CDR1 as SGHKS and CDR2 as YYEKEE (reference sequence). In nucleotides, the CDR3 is TGTGCCAGCAGCCCTCGACAGGGGATGATCGGGGAGCTGTTTTTT. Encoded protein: CASSPRQGMIGELFF.

CDR3 in DNA: TGTGCCAGCAGCTTGACCAGGAACCAAGAGACCCAGTACTTC. Amino acid sequence: CASSLTRNQETQYF. The V gene is TRBV7-6, the J gene TRBJ2-5; no clear D gene. Germline V CDR1 and CDR2: SGHVS, FNYEAQ. The CDR3 consists of 14 residues. V shed 3 bases and J shed 0 bases, with 8 bases lying between them.

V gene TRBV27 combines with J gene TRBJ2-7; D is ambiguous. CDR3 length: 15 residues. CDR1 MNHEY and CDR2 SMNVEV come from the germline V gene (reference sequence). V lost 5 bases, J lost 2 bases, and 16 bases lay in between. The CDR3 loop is CASSTRGDSAYEQYF. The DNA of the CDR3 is TGTGCCAGCAGTACGCGTGGTGACTCTGCCTACGAGCAGTACTTC.

CDR3 in amino acids: CASSRQGGTEAFF. DNA for the CDR3: TGTGCCAGCAGTCGACAGGGGGGGACTGAAGCTTTCTTT. This sequence joins TRBV25-1 and TRBJ1-1, with 9 positions matching TRBD1. Germline V CDR1 and CDR2: MGHDK, SYGVNS. This CDR3 is built from 13 residues. V lost 5 bases, J lost 5 bases, and 3 bases stayed unmatched.

As DNA, the CDR3 is TGTGCCTGGAGCCCGGTTAACACTGAAGCTTTCTTT. The encoded protein is CAWSPVNTEAFF. V and J are TRBV30 and TRBJ1-1, with D unclear. Germline CDR1 and CDR2: GTSNPN and SVGIG (reference sequence). The CDR3 consists of 12 residues. V lost 3 bases and J 2 bases, leaving 7 bases between the germline ends.

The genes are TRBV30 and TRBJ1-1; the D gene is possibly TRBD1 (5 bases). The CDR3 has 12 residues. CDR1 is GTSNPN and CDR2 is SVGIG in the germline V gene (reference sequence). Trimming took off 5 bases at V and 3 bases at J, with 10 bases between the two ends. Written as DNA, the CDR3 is TGTGCCTGGGAACAGGCCGACACTGAAGCTTTCTTT. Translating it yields CAWEQADTEAFF.

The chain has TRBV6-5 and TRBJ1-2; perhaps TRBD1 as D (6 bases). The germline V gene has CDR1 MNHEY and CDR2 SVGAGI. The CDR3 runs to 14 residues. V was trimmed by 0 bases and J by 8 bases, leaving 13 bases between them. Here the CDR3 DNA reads TGTGCCAGCAGTTACTCGACGTCAGGGGACGGCTACACCTTC. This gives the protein CASSYSTSGDGYTF.

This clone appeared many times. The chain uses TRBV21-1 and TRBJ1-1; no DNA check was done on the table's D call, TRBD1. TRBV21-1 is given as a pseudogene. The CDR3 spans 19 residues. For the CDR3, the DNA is TGTGCCAGCAGCATTCGTGGTTTCGGGACACACCTACTCCCCACTGAAGCTTTCTTT. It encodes CASSIRGFGTHLLPTEAFF.

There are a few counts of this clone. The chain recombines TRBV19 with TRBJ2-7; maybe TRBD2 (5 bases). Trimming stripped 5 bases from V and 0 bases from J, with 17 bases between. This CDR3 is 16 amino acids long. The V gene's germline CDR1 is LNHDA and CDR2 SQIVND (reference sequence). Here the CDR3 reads CASSPEGGSNSYEQYF. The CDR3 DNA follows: TGTGCCAGTAGTCCCGAAGGAGGCAGTAACTCCTACGAGCAGTACTTC.

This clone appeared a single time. CDR3 DNA sequence: TGTGCCATCAGCGTCGGGGGGCAGAGCTCTGGAAACACCATATATTTT. Encoded protein: CAISVGGQSSGNTIYF. The chain uses TRBV10-3 and TRBJ1-3, with a weak D call TRBD1 (6 bases). CDR3 size: 16 residues. Looked up from germline, CDR1 is ENHRY and CDR2 is SYGVKD. Trimming removed 6 bases from V and 0 bases from J, with 15 bases in between.

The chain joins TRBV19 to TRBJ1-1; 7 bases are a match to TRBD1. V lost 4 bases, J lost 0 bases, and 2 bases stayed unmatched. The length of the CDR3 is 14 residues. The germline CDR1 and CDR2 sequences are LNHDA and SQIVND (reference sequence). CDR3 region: CASSRQGVNTEAFF. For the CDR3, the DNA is TGTGCCAGTAGTAGACAGGGAGTGAACACTGAAGCTTTCTTT.

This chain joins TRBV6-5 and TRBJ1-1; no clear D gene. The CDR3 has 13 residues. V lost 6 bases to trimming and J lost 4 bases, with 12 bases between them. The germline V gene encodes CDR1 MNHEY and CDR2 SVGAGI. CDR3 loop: CASSRSEGTEAFF. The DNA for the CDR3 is TGTGCCAGCAGCCGCTCGGAGGGCACTGAAGCTTTCTTT.

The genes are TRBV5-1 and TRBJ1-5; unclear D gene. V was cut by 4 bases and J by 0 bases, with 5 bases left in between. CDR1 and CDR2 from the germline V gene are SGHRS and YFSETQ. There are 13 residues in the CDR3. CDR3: CASSRDSNQPQHF. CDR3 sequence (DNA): TGCGCCAGCAGCCGAGATAGCAATCAGCCCCAGCATTTT.

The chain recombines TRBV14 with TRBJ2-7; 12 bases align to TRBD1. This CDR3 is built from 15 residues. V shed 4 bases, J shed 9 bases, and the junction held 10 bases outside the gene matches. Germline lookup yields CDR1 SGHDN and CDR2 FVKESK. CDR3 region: CASSRTGQGASVQYF. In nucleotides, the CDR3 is TGTGCCAGCAGCCGGACGGGACAGGGGGCGTCTGTGCAGTACTTC. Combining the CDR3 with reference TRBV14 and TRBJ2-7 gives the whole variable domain EAGVTQFPSHSVIEKGQTVTLRCDPISGHDNLYWYRRVMGKEIKFLLHFVKESKQDESGMPNNRFLAERTGGTYSTLKVQPAELEDSGVYFCASSRTGQGASVQYFGPGTRLTVT.

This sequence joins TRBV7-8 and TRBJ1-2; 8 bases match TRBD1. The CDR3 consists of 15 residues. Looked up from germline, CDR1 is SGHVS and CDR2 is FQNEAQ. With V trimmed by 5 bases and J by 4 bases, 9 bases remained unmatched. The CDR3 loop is CASSPDRGISYGYTF. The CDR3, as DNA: TGTGCCAGCAGCCCAGACAGGGGCATCAGCTATGGCTACACCTTC.

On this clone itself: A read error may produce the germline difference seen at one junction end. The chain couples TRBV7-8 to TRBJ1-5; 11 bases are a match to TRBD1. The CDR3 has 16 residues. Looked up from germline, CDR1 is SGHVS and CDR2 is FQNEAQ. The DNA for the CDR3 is TGTGCCAGCAGCTTAGTATGGACAGGGGGCAAACAGCCCCAGCATTTT. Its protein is CASSLVWTGGKQPQHF.

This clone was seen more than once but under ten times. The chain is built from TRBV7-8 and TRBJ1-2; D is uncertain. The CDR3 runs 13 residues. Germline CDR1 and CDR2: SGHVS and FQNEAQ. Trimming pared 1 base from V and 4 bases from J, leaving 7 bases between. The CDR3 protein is CASSLVYSYGYTF. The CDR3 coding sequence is TGTGCCAGCAGCTTAGTCTACAGCTATGGCTACACCTTC.

The CDR3 nucleotides are TGTGCCAGCAGTTTGACCACCGGGACTAGCGGGAAGGGCGGTGAGCAGTTCTTC. As protein: CASSLTTGTSGKGGEQFF. V gene TRBV28 combines with J gene TRBJ2-1; 13 bases agree with TRBD2. The ends lost 3 bases at V and 9 bases at J; junction bases unmatched: 14. This CDR3 is built from 18 residues. Germline CDR1 and CDR2: MDHEN and SYDVKM.

The CDR3 bases are TGTGCCAGCAGGATGGGACTAGCGGGGGCCCAAAACATTCAGTACTTC. Protein sequence: CASRMGLAGAQNIQYF. The chain carries TRBV2 and TRBJ2-4; 14 nucleotides align to TRBD2. This CDR3 has 16 amino acids. Trimming cost V 6 bases and J 5 bases; bases outside gene matches: 6. The germline CDR1 and CDR2 sequences are SNHLY and FYNNEI.

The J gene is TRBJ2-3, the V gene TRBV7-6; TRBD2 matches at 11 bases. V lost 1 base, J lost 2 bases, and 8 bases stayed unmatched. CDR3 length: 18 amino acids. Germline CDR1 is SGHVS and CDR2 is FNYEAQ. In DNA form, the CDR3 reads TGTGCCAGCAGCTTAGGCCTAGCGGGGGGCCAGACCACAGATACGCAGTATTTT. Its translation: CASSLGLAGGQTTDTQYF.